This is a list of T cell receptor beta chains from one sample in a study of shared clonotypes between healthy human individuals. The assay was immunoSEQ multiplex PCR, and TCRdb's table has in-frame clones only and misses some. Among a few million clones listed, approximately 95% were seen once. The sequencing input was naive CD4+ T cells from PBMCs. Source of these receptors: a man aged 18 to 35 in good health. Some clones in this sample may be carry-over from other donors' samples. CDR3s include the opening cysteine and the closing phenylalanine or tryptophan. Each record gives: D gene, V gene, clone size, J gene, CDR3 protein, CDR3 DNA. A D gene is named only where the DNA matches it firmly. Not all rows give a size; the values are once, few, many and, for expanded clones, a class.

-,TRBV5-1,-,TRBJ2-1,CASSSQTPTIYNEQFF,TGCGCCAGCAGTTCCCAGACTCCGACCATTTACAATGAGCAGTTCTTC
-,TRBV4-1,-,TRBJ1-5,CASSQEIGAGLDQPQHF,TGCGCCAGCAGCCAAGAAATCGGGGCAGGGTTGGATCAGCCCCAGCATTTT
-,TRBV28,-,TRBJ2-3,CASSSSTGGAVRSDTQYF,TGTGCCAGCAGTTCCTCGACTGGCGGGGCGGTGCGGTCAGATACGCAGTATTTT
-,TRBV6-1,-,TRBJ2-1,CASNLVPVGGGKQFF,TGTGCCAGCAACCTAGTCCCGGTGGGGGGCGGTAAGCAGTTCTTC
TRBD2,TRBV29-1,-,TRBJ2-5,CSVASSSGPQYF,TGCAGCGTTGCAAGCTCTAGCGGACCCCAGTACTTC
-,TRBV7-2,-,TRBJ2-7,CASSTQRQYEQYF,TGTGCCAGCAGCACCCAAAGGCAGTACGAGCAGTACTTC
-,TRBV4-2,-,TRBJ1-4,CASSQVSRGLGEKLFF,TGTGCCAGCAGCCAAGTTAGTAGGGGGTTGGGTGAAAAACTGTTTTTT
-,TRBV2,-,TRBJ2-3,CASSVDSPGGTQYF,TGTGCCAGCAGTGTAGACAGCCCCGGGGGTACGCAGTATTTT
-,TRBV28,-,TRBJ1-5,CASANGALHSNQPQHF,TGTGCCAGCGCTAACGGGGCCCTTCATAGCAATCAGCCCCAGCATTTT
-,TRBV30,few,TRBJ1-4,CAWSTAGRRDEKLFF,TGTGCCTGGAGTACTGCAGGACGGAGAGATGAAAAACTGTTTTTT
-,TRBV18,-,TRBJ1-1,CASSPFHATEAFF,TGTGCCAGCTCACCATTTCATGCGACTGAAGCTTTCTTT
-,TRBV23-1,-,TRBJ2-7,CASSLPKEQYF,TGCGCCAGCAGTCTACCAAAAGAGCAGTACTTC
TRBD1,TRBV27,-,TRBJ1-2,CASRGQGAKGYTF,TGTGCCAGCAGAGGACAGGGGGCGAAAGGCTACACCTTC
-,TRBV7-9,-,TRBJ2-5,CASSSSTQETQYF,TGTGCCAGCAGCTCTAGTACCCAAGAGACCCAGTACTTC
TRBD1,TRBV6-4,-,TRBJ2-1,CASAAGTGRYNEQFF,TGTGCCAGCGCGGCGGGGACAGGGCGGTACAATGAGCAGTTCTTC
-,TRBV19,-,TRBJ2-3,CASSMFPGLSTDTQYF,TGTGCCAGTAGTATGTTTCCTGGGCTATCGACAGATACGCAGTATTTT